This TCR beta chain was captured by sequencing in a study of breast tumors, draining lymph nodes, adjacent tissues. Study-wide points: Data fit most tumor T cells coming from lymph node, expanding in tumor. Tumor repertoires ranked between lymph nodes and nontumor tissue in diversity, with V and J gene preferences. Luminal-like breast cancer showed significantly higher tumor–nontumor repertoire similarity than basal-like. That most tumor T cells come from lymph nodes remained unproven.

The CDR3 has 14 amino acids. The V end was cut by 3 bases, the J end by 0 bases, with 5 bases between. Concerning this clonotype itself: Its antigen is unknown.

The lymph nodes were axillary draining lymph nodes from breast cancer patients. TCRdb reprocessed the multiplex PCR reads with MiXCR, giving one entry per CDR3 protein. The sample carries under 300,000 distinct CDR3 sequences, 34% recorded once. The sequence was collected from a female donor with breast cancer. Some clones in this sample may be carry-over from other donors' samples. The V and J genes are TRBV12-3 or TRBV12-4 and TRBJ2-2, with no clear D. The material sequenced was axillary lymph node tissue. Here the CDR3 reads CASSFLANTGELFF. Here the CDR3 DNA reads TGTGCCAGCAGTTTTCTAGCGAACACCGGGGAGCTGTTTTTT.